Each of the 12 T cell receptor beta chains below was sequenced from the same sample in a study of OX40 agonist ivuxolimab in advanced cancers. The protocol was immunoSEQ multiplex PCR, while the TCRdb copy is restricted to in-frame clones and leaves out a portion. The repertoire consists of about 83,000 clones, with 91% occurring once and the leading ten covering 6.5% to 8.5%. Specimen: CD4+ or CD8+ T cells sorted from blood, collected in a trial of the OX40 agonist ivuxolimab. All receptors derive from an adult with an advanced solid tumor such as melanoma, head and neck, liver or kidney cancer.

The chain couples TRBV6-5 to TRBJ2-7; tentatively, D is TRBD2 (5 bases). The V and J ends lost 6 bases and 4 bases respectively, with 19 bases between them. The CDR3 has 15 amino acids. Germline V lookup: CDR1 MNHEY, CDR2 SVGAGI. The CDR3 coding sequence is TGTGCCAGCAGCGCCCGGGAAGCGCTAAAGTACGAGCAGTACTTC. It specifies CASSAREALKYEQYF.

The chain carries TRBV9 and TRBJ2-4; D possibly corresponds to TRBD2 (7 bases). This CDR3 contains 15 residues. Germline CDR1 SGDLS, CDR2 YYNGEE. V dropped 4 bases and J dropped 8 bases, with 19 bases sitting between them. This CDR3 reads CASSPEGGRRDIQYF. The CDR3 DNA sequence: TGTGCCAGCAGCCCCGAGGGGGGGCGTCGGGACATTCAGTACTTC.

The V call is TRBV19, the J call TRBJ2-2; no definite D call. The germline V gene encodes CDR1 LNHDA and CDR2 SQIVND (reference sequence). This CDR3 spans 15 amino acids. V was cut by 2 bases and J by 0 bases, with 7 bases left in between. As DNA, the CDR3 is TGTGCCAGTAGTATAACGGCCGCGAACACCGGGGAGCTGTTTTTT. Its protein is CASSITAANTGELFF.

The V and J genes are TRBV28 and TRBJ2-7; weak D call: TRBD1 (6 bases). Trimming stripped 3 bases from V and 2 bases from J, with 20 bases between. The CDR3 length is 17 residues. Per germline, CDR1 MDHEN and CDR2 SYDVKM. In DNA form, the CDR3 reads TGTGCCAGCAGTTTGTTTCAGGGCAGGGGATTAACCTACGAGCAGTACTTC. Its protein is CASSLFQGRGLTYEQYF.

This clone was detected only once. This rearrangement joins TRBV4-3 to TRBJ1-2; no clear D gene. Germline loops: CDR1 LGHNA, CDR2 YSLEER. The ends were cut back, 1 base at V and 4 bases at J, with 13 bases in the middle. The CDR3 contains 15 residues. The chain's CDR3 is CASSQGWSNLYGYTF. The CDR3 region has the DNA TGCGCCAGCAGCCAAGGGTGGTCTAATCTCTATGGCTACACCTTC.

The chain is built from TRBV6-5 and TRBJ1-1, with D perhaps matching TRBD1 (5 bases). Germline CDR1 MNHEY, CDR2 SVGAGI. CDR3 length equals 13 residues. The V end was cut by 2 bases, the J end by 1 base, with 5 bases between. DNA for the CDR3: TGTGCCAGCAGTTACCAGGGGAACACTGAAGCTTTCTTT. Its translation: CASSYQGNTEAFF.

The chain has TRBV29-1 and TRBJ1-1; D is ambiguous. This CDR3 comprises 12 residues. V was clipped by 7 bases and J by 0 bases, with 9 bases between them. Germline V lookup: CDR1 SQVTM, CDR2 ANQGSEA. The CDR3 is CSGIRLNTEAFF. Written as DNA, the CDR3 is TGCAGCGGTATTAGATTGAACACTGAAGCTTTCTTT.

V is TRBV29-1 and J is TRBJ2-2, with D possibly called TRBD1 or TRBD2 (5 bases each). The germline V gene encodes CDR1 SQVTM and CDR2 ANQGSEA. CDR3 length: 13 amino acids. The germline V and J ends were trimmed by 7 bases and 0 bases, with 9 bases remaining between them. CDR3 nucleotide sequence: TGCAGCGGTGAGGGGCCGAACACCGGGGAGCTGTTTTTT. This encodes CSGEGPNTGELFF.

J is TRBJ1-2 and V is TRBV6-5, with a possible D match to TRBD1 (5 bases). There are 15 residues in the CDR3. Trimming cost V 5 bases and J 4 bases, with 17 bases left between them. Germline V CDR1 and CDR2: MNHEY, SVGAGI. CDR3 nucleotide sequence: TGTGCCAGCAGTCGGGGAGGGGCAACTCGCTATGGCTACACCTTC. Protein product: CASSRGGATRYGYTF.

The chain couples TRBV9 to TRBJ2-1; 7 nucleotides align to TRBD1. CDR3 length: 13 residues. Trimming took 3 bases from V and 10 from J; bases not matched to a gene: 7. The V gene's germline CDR1 is SGDLS and CDR2 YYNGEE. The CDR3 region is CASSGQGNEEQFF. The DNA for the CDR3 is TGTGCCAGCAGCGGACAGGGAAATGAAGAGCAGTTCTTC. Looking up the rest from reference TRBV9 and TRBJ2-1 gives the full variable domain: DSGVTQTPKHLITATGQRVTLRCSPRSGDLSVYWYQQSLDQGLQFLIQYYNGEERAKGNILERFSAQQFPDLHSELNLSSLELGDSALYFCASSGQGNEEQFFGPGTRLTVL.

The gene calls are TRBV29-1 and TRBJ2-6; D may correspond to TRBD1 or TRBD2 (5 bases each). The CDR3 totals 15 residues. In germline, CDR1 is SQVTM, CDR2 ANQGSEA. Trimming removed 1 base at V and 2 bases at J, with 9 bases between. The CDR3 nucleotides are TGCAGCGTTGAAGGGGGGAGAGCTGGGGCCAACGTCCTGACTTTC. Residues: CSVEGGRAGANVLTF.

The chain couples TRBV15 to TRBJ1-6, with D maybe TRBD1 (6 bases). Per germline, CDR1 LNHNV and CDR2 YYDKDF (reference sequence). The CDR3 is made up of 14 amino acids. V lost 5 bases to trimming and J lost 9 bases, with 14 bases between them. The CDR3 nucleotides are TGTGCCACCAGCGAAATGGGGGCAGGTTCACCCCTCCACTTT. This gives the protein CATSEMGAGSPLHF.